This T cell receptor (beta chain) originates from a study of blood T cell repertoires in COVID-19. Original processing notes: Researchers report that nucleated cell counts were estimated from reference gene primer amplification. The table came from immunoSEQ multiplex PCR; TCRdb's copy has only in-frame clones and leaves some out. The V and J calls and clone size come from that table; D and trimming were worked out from the DNA. The table shows under 250,000 clones, with roughly 85% occurring only once. CDR3 length: 15 amino acids. V was pared by 5 bases and J by 4 bases, with 17 bases between. The germline gives CDR1 MNHEY, CDR2 SVGAGI.

Sequencing was performed on PBMCs or T cells enriched from blood (not recorded which). The rearrangement uses TRBV6-5 and TRBJ1-1; D not resolved. The origin of this receptor is a woman in her forties or fifties with acute COVID-19. CDR3 in DNA: TGTGCCAGCAGTCGACCTCGGGTTTCGGGCACTGAAGCTTTCTTT. Translation: CASSRPRVSGTEAFF.